These 13 T cell receptor beta chains originate from one sample sequenced in a study of blood T cell repertoires in COVID-19. The data were produced by immunoSEQ multiplex PCR, yet TCRdb's version contains in-frame clones alone and is incomplete. The sample consists of about 71,000 clones, around nine tenths of them appearing once. Sequenced sample: peripheral blood. The receptors derive from an elderly woman with acute or convalescent COVID-19.

V usage is TRBV6-5 and J usage is TRBJ1-4; 7 nucleotides match TRBD1. Germline trimming cut 6 bases from V and 4 bases from J; bases unmatched to any gene: 8. The CDR3 spans 15 residues. Germline V gene lookup returns CDR1 MNHEY and CDR2 SVGAGI. DNA of the CDR3: TGTGCCAGCAGGCGAGACAGGGTTGATAATGAAAAACTGTTTTTT. Translated: CASRRDRVDNEKLFF.

The rearrangement links TRBV7-2 to TRBJ2-7; no firm D call. The CDR3 is 12 residues long. Germline V gene sequence: CDR1 SGHTA, CDR2 FQGNSA. Trimming left V 4 bases short and J 0 bases short, with 4 bases between. CDR3 in amino acids: CASSSSSYEQYF. DNA of the CDR3: TGTGCCAGCAGCTCTTCCTCCTACGAGCAGTACTTC.

The chain has TRBV5-1 and TRBJ1-4; TRBD1 agrees at 11 bases. The CDR3 is made up of 16 amino acids. Looked up from germline, CDR1 is SGHRS and CDR2 is YFSETQ. The trim removed 1 base at V and 8 bases at J, leaving 7 bases unmatched. Written as DNA, the CDR3 is TGCGCCAGCAGCTTGTTCGGGACAGGGGGGAACGAAAAACTGTTTTTT. This codes for CASSLFGTGGNEKLFF.

The chain joins TRBV7-2 to TRBJ2-1, with D possibly matching TRBD2 (7 bases). The germline V gene encodes CDR1 SGHTA and CDR2 FQGNSA. V was shortened by 1 base and J by 9 bases, with 19 bases between the two germline ends. The CDR3 has 16 amino acids. Written as DNA, the CDR3 is TGTGCCAGCAGCTTAGAACGGCGGGGGCAAGGAGGTGAGCAGTTCTTC. The encoded protein is CASSLERRGQGGEQFF. Drawing the rest from reference TRBV7-2 and TRBJ2-1, the complete variable domain is GAGVSQSPSNKVTEKGKDVELRCDPISGHTALYWYRQSLGQGLEFLIYFQGNSAPDKSGLPSDRFSAERTGGSVSTLTIQRTQQEDSAVYLCASSLERRGQGGEQFFGPGTRLTVL.

The V and J genes are TRBV7-9 and TRBJ1-1; maybe TRBD1 (6 bases). The CDR3 covers 13 residues. V was pared by 6 bases and J by 1 base, with 9 bases between. CDR1 SEHNR and CDR2 FQNEAQ come from the germline V gene (reference sequence). CDR3 sequence reads: CASRRQENTEAFF. CDR3 bases: TGTGCCAGCAGGCGACAGGAGAACACTGAAGCTTTCTTT.

This chain uses TRBV7-9 with TRBJ2-2; the match to TRBD2 covers 10 bases. Germline CDR1 is SEHNR and CDR2 is FQNEAQ (reference sequence). With 5 bases clipped from V and 8 bases from J, the junction kept 8 bases outside the gene matches. The CDR3 length is 15 residues. For the CDR3, the DNA is TGTGCCAGCAGCCCCCGGCTAGCGGGAGCGGGGGAGCTGTTTTTT. It translates to CASSPRLAGAGELFF.

This clone was counted between two and nine times. The CDR3 protein is CASSLSYSYEQYF. CDR3 coding DNA: TGTGCCAGCAGCCTTTCCTACTCCTACGAGCAGTACTTC. This chain links TRBV5-6 with TRBJ2-7; D call uncertain. Germline loops: CDR1 SGHDT, CDR2 YYEEEE. Deletions cut 4 bases from V and 0 bases from J, with 8 bases between. CDR3 length: 13 amino acids. Supplemented by reference TRBV5-6 and TRBJ2-7, the full variable domain reads DAGVTQSPTHLIKTRGQQVTLRCSPKSGHDTVSWYQQALGQGPQFIFQYYEEEERQRGNFPDRFSGHQFPNYSSELNVNALLLGDSALYLCASSLSYSYEQYFGPGTRLTVT.

This clone was seen once. The chain links TRBV3-1 (or the pseudogene TRBV3-2) to TRBJ1-6; TRBD1 matches at 7 bases. Germline V gene data show CDR1 as LGHDT and CDR2 as YNNKEL (reference sequence). The CDR3 is 14 residues long. The V and J ends lost 5 bases and 14 bases, in that order; junction bases with no gene match: 12. CDR3 sequence: CASSEGRQGTALHF. Here the CDR3 DNA reads TGTGCCAGCAGCGAAGGACGACAGGGTACGGCCCTCCACTTT.

This rearrangement joins TRBV6-5 to TRBJ2-6; no firm D call. This CDR3 has 12 amino acids. V dropped 10 bases and J dropped 4 bases, with 8 bases sitting between them. From germline, CDR1 is MNHEY and CDR2 SVGAGI. As DNA, the CDR3 is TGTGCCACCTCCCTAGGGGCCAACGTCCTGACTTTC. Translation: CATSLGANVLTF.

CDR3 amino acids: CASGGAGEANVLTF. CDR3 DNA: TGTGCCTCGGGGGGGGCAGGAGAGGCCAACGTCCTGACTTTC. J is TRBJ2-6 and V is TRBV9; 8 bases fit TRBD2. Trimming at V came to 10 bases and at J to 6 bases, leaving 9 bases not matched to a gene. The CDR3 spans 14 residues. Germline V gives CDR1 SGDLS, CDR2 YYNGEE.

This chain links TRBV5-4 with TRBJ2-1, with 7 positions matching TRBD1. The CDR3 length is 14 residues. V lost 4 bases and J lost 5; bases outside the gene matches: 6. In germline, CDR1 is SGHNT, CDR2 YYREEE (reference sequence). This chain's CDR3 is CASSKTGTDNEQFF. The CDR3 DNA reads as TGTGCCAGCAGCAAGACAGGGACCGACAATGAGCAGTTCTTC. Using reference TRBV5-4 and TRBJ2-1 for the parts outside the CDR3, the full variable domain is ETGVTQSPTHLIKTRGQQVTLRCSSQSGHNTVSWYQQALGQGPQFIFQYYREEENGRGNFPPRFSGLQFPNYSSELNVNALELDDSALYLCASSKTGTDNEQFFGPGTRLTVL.

This chain connects TRBV7-9 to TRBJ1-4; 10 bases map to TRBD1. The germline V gene encodes CDR1 SEHNR and CDR2 FQNEAQ (reference sequence). The CDR3 covers 15 residues. The V segment lost 5 bases and the J segment 6 bases; nucleotides outside the gene matches: 6. CDR3 protein: CASSPGTGVDEKLFF. CDR3 nucleotides: TGTGCCAGCAGCCCAGGGACAGGGGTTGATGAAAAACTGTTTTTT.

This chain links TRBV7-2 with TRBJ1-1; 11 positions agree with TRBD1. This CDR3 contains 16 residues. Unmatched junction bases numbered 5, after V lost 5 bases and J lost 0 bases. Germline CDR1 is SGHTA and CDR2 is FQGNSA. CDR3 protein: CASSRTGGPMNTEAFF. CDR3 in DNA: TGTGCCAGCAGCAGGACAGGGGGCCCTATGAACACTGAAGCTTTCTTT. Filled out from reference TRBV7-2 and TRBJ1-1, the complete variable domain reads GAGVSQSPSNKVTEKGKDVELRCDPISGHTALYWYRQSLGQGLEFLIYFQGNSAPDKSGLPSDRFSAERTGGSVSTLTIQRTQQEDSAVYLCASSRTGGPMNTEAFFGQGTRLTVV.